This entry lists 27 T cell receptor beta chains sequenced from one sample in a study of cytomegalovirus exposure and HLA in healthy donors. Primers included in the PCR were 60 Vbeta and 13 Jbeta primers. Only in-frame clones appear in the TCRdb table, and some are missing; sequencing was by immunoSEQ multiplex PCR. The data contain approximately 100,000 clones, 65% to 80% of them seen just once; the ten biggest clones take up roughly 9.8%. The specimen was PBMCs. The receptors here all came from a man aged 35 to 55 in good health and CMV-seropositive.

The chain links TRBV5-8 to TRBJ1-4, with TRBD1 as a possible D gene (6 bases). CDR1 SGHTS and CDR2 YDEGEE come from the germline V gene. The CDR3 consists of 17 residues. Deletions cut 4 bases from V and 5 bases from J, with 21 bases between. CDR3 region: CASSRPGDTIGNEKLFF. DNA of the CDR3: TGTGCCAGCAGCCGCCCTGGGGACACCATAGGGAATGAAAAACTGTTTTTT.

The rearrangement uses TRBV2 and TRBJ2-2; TRBD1 agrees at 7 bases. Germline V CDR1 and CDR2: SNHLY, FYNNEI. With 6 bases clipped from V and 3 bases from J, the junction kept 7 bases outside the gene matches. The CDR3 is 15 residues long. The CDR3 DNA sequence: TGTGCCAGCAGAGGCCAGGGGGTTCACACCGGGGAGCTGTTTTTT. Protein: CASRGQGVHTGELFF.

This clone was detected a few times. The rearrangement joins TRBV6-5 to TRBJ2-7; D call uncertain. V lost 3 bases and J lost 3, with 12 bases in between. The CDR3 has 14 amino acids. Germline V gene sequence: CDR1 MNHEY, CDR2 SVGAGI. CDR3 bases: TGTGCCAGCAGTTATAGGCCTCCAGGCTACGAGCAGTACTTC. This translates into CASSYRPPGYEQYF.

The chain uses TRBV9 and TRBJ2-4; 14 bases match TRBD2. Germline values: CDR1 SGDLS, CDR2 YYNGEE. The CDR3 contains 18 residues. Unmatched junction bases numbered 5, after V lost 3 bases and J lost 0 bases. The CDR3 protein is CASSAGTSGGLAKNIQYF. In nucleotides, the CDR3 is TGTGCCAGCAGCGCCGGGACTAGCGGGGGACTAGCCAAAAACATTCAGTACTTC. Combining the CDR3 with reference TRBV9 and TRBJ2-4 gives the whole variable domain DSGVTQTPKHLITATGQRVTLRCSPRSGDLSVYWYQQSLDQGLQFLIQYYNGEERAKGNILERFSAQQFPDLHSELNLSSLELGDSALYFCASSAGTSGGLAKNIQYFGAGTRLSVL.

The chain combines TRBV7-8 with TRBJ2-3, with a weak D call TRBD2 (6 bases). This CDR3 is 14 amino acids long. Trimming removed 3 bases at V and 5 bases at J, with 12 bases between. The germline CDR1 and CDR2 sequences are SGHVS and FQNEAQ. This CDR3 reads CASSFRRGRDTQYF. CDR3 nucleotide sequence: TGTGCCAGCAGCTTCCGGCGGGGAAGAGATACGCAGTATTTT.

V gene TRBV18 combines with J gene TRBJ2-7; TRBD1 agrees at 9 bases. CDR3 length: 13 amino acids. The V gene's germline CDR1 is KGHSH and CDR2 LQKENI. J gave up 6 bases and V 5 bases, and 5 bases lay outside the gene matches. CDR3 nucleotide sequence: TGTGCCAGCTCAACGGGACAGGGACGCGAGCAGTACTTC. Protein product: CASSTGQGREQYF. The full variable domain, with the rest looked up from reference TRBV18 and TRBJ2-7, is NAGVMQNPRHLVRRRGQEARLRCSPMKGHSHVYWYRQLPEEGLKFMVYLQKENIIDESGMPKERFSAEFPKEGPSILRIQQVVRGDSAAYFCASSTGQGREQYFGPGTRLTVT.

This clone was seen only once. This rearrangement joins TRBV11-2 to TRBJ1-2; a possible D gene is TRBD1 (5 bases). Germline V gene data show CDR1 as SGHAT and CDR2 as FQNNGV. With 1 base removed from V and 8 bases from J, the gap between germline ends came to 11 bases. This CDR3 is built from 13 residues. This CDR3 reads CASSLGAGRGYTF. CDR3 in DNA: TGTGCCAGCAGCTTAGGGGCAGGGCGCGGCTACACCTTC.

The chain employs TRBV4-3 and TRBJ2-7; a possible D gene is TRBD1 (6 bases). V lost 5 bases to trimming and J lost 2 bases, with 13 bases between them. Germline CDR1 LGHNA, CDR2 YSLEER. This CDR3 has 14 amino acids. The chain's CDR3 is CASSSDRTPYEQYF. The CDR3 region has the DNA TGCGCCAGCAGCAGCGACAGGACCCCCTACGAGCAGTACTTC.

This chain uses TRBV4-2 with TRBJ2-3; TRBD2 might be the D (6 bases). Germline lookup yields CDR1 LGHNA and CDR2 YNFKEQ. V was cut by 8 bases and J by 1 base, with 16 bases left in between. The CDR3 totals 15 residues. Here the CDR3 reads CASSGPGGGTDTQYF. In DNA form, the CDR3 reads TGTGCCAGCTCGGGGCCAGGCGGGGGCACAGATACGCAGTATTTT.

This clone was picked up a small number of times. This rearrangement joins TRBV28 to TRBJ2-2; 7 bases agree with TRBD1. V shed 3 bases, J shed 6 bases, and the junction held 7 bases outside the gene matches. The length of the CDR3 is 15 residues. Germline values: CDR1 MDHEN, CDR2 SYDVKM. This CDR3 reads CASSFVRGLPGELFF. The CDR3 nucleotides read TGTGCCAGCAGTTTTGTTAGGGGGCTACCCGGGGAGCTGTTTTTT.

This clone is a singleton in its sample. The V and J genes are TRBV28 and TRBJ1-2; TRBD1 is a possible D gene (5 bases). The CDR3 consists of 12 residues. Germline V gene lookup returns CDR1 MDHEN and CDR2 SYDVKM. V shed 6 bases and J shed 7 bases, with 12 bases lying between them. CDR3 nucleotides: TGTGCCAGCAGGGGGCGGTCCTCTGGCTACACCTTC. This codes for CASRGRSSGYTF.

This clone has more than one count but fewer than ten. The V gene is TRBV19, the J gene TRBJ2-5; 12 positions match TRBD1. Germline lookup yields CDR1 LNHDA and CDR2 SQIVND (reference sequence). The CDR3 totals 16 residues. The V and J ends lost 3 bases and 4 bases, in that order; junction bases with no gene match: 6. CDR3 loop: CASSIAGTGGGETQYF. The DNA of the CDR3 is TGTGCCAGTAGTATTGCCGGGACAGGGGGCGGAGAGACCCAGTACTTC.

Only a few counts were recorded for this clone. V is TRBV6-6 and J is TRBJ1-6, with D unclear. The CDR3 contains 13 residues. The V end was cut by 4 bases, the J end by 5 bases, with 6 bases between. Per germline, CDR1 MNHNY and CDR2 SVGAGI (reference sequence). The CDR3 nucleotides read TGTGCCAGCAGTTCCGTCGATAATTCACCCCTCCACTTT. Residues: CASSSVDNSPLHF.

CDR3 loop: CASSSPQGGVETQYF. The CDR3 DNA reads as TGTGCCAGCAGTTCGCCTCAGGGGGGCGTTGAGACCCAGTACTTC. J is TRBJ2-5 and V is TRBV28, with D perhaps matching TRBD1 (7 bases). Trimming took off 4 bases at V and 5 bases at J, with 17 bases between the two ends. This CDR3 is built from 15 residues. The germline gives CDR1 MDHEN, CDR2 SYDVKM.

About this clone: The junction does not match germline at one end; this may be a read error. In the same sample, other DNA sequences code for this CDR3. The chain recombines TRBV7-9 with TRBJ2-7; D is possibly TRBD2 (7 bases). The CDR3 covers 14 residues. Germline V gene data show CDR1 as SEHNR and CDR2 as FQNEAQ (reference sequence). The CDR3 is CASSSLSGGFEQYF. The CDR3 DNA is TGCGCCAGCAGCTCGCTTTCGGGGGGCTTCGAGCAGTACTTC.

This clone was seen a single time. This sequence joins TRBV7-9 and TRBJ1-2, with D possibly matching TRBD1 (6 bases). The ends were cut back, 5 bases at V and 4 bases at J, with 20 bases in the middle. The CDR3 covers 16 residues. Per the germline V gene, CDR1 is SEHNR and CDR2 is FQNEAQ (reference sequence). The CDR3 bases are TGTGCCAGCAGCGATCGCGGGGGGGGCGACGGCTATGGCTACACCTTC. Translating it yields CASSDRGGGDGYGYTF.

The V and J genes are TRBV7-2 and TRBJ1-1; D possibly corresponds to TRBD1 (6 bases). The CDR3 totals 12 residues. CDR1 SGHTA and CDR2 FQGNSA come from the germline V gene. V was trimmed by 0 bases and J by 10 bases, leaving 9 bases between them. The CDR3 loop reads CASSLAVTGAFF. As DNA, the CDR3 is TGTGCCAGCAGCTTAGCCGTGACAGGAGCTTTCTTT.

This chain connects TRBV19 to TRBJ2-7; tentative D call: TRBD1 (5 bases). V dropped 4 bases and J dropped 9 bases, with 25 bases sitting between them. Germline assignment: CDR1 LNHDA and CDR2 SQIVND (reference sequence). CDR3 length equals 16 residues. The CDR3 DNA follows: TGTGCCAGTAGTAGCCAGGGCAGAACCCGATACGAAGGGCAGTACTTC. Translating gives CASSSQGRTRYEGQYF.

The CDR3: CASSLSWGRDAEAFF. CDR3 in DNA: TGTGCCAGCAGTTTATCATGGGGGCGCGATGCTGAAGCTTTCTTT. The chain uses TRBV28 and TRBJ1-1, with D maybe TRBD1 (6 bases). The germline CDR1 and CDR2 sequences are MDHEN and SYDVKM. The CDR3 is made up of 15 amino acids. V was pared by 1 base and J by 6 bases, with 15 bases between.

Remarks on this clone: Additional DNA sequences in this sample encode the identical CDR3. The rearrangement joins TRBV7-9 to TRBJ1-2, with 8 nucleotides matching TRBD1. Germline V lookup: CDR1 SEHNR, CDR2 FQNEAQ (reference sequence). This CDR3 is built from 14 residues. Losses at the gene ends were 1 base for V and 2 bases for J; bases not matched to a gene: 0. The chain's CDR3 is CASSLGDRNYGYTF. CDR3 coding DNA: TGTGCCAGCAGCTTAGGGGACAGGAACTATGGCTACACCTTC. Full variable domain (outside the CDR3, taken from reference TRBV7-9 and TRBJ1-2): DTGVSQNPRHKITKRGQNVTFRCDPISEHNRLYWYRQTLGQGPEFLTYFQNEAQLEKSRLLSDRFSAERPKGSFSTLEIQRTEQGDSAMYLCASSLGDRNYGYTFGSGTRLTVV.

This clone was observed a few times. This chain links TRBV7-2 with TRBJ2-1; 8 bases are a match to TRBD2. CDR3 length: 14 residues. Looked up from germline, CDR1 is SGHTA and CDR2 is FQGNSA. Trimming took 10 bases from V and 9 from J; bases not matched to a gene: 14. The CDR3 is CATKLGSGAGEQFF. The DNA of the CDR3 is TGTGCCACCAAACTTGGTAGCGGGGCTGGTGAGCAGTTCTTC.

The chain links TRBV6-5 to TRBJ2-2; tentatively, D is TRBD2 (5 bases). The CDR3 runs to 12 residues. Trimming cost V 7 bases and J 5 bases, with 8 bases left between them. The germline gives CDR1 MNHEY, CDR2 SVGAGI. For the CDR3, the DNA is TGTGCCAGCAAGGAGGTTACCGGGGAGCTGTTTTTT. Its protein product is CASKEVTGELFF.

The sample holds a few counts of this clone. This sequence joins TRBV18 and TRBJ2-3; tentative D call: TRBD1 (6 bases). The CDR3 runs 14 residues. Germline V lookup: CDR1 KGHSH, CDR2 LQKENI. Trimming stripped 3 bases from V and 2 bases from J, with 9 bases between. CDR3: CASSPRQATDTQYF. In nucleotides, the CDR3 is TGTGCCAGCTCACCTCGACAGGCCACAGATACGCAGTATTTT.

A single count supports this clone. The V gene is TRBV7-9, the J gene TRBJ2-7; TRBD1 matches at 12 bases. The CDR3 length is 15 residues. From germline, CDR1 is SEHNR and CDR2 FQNEAQ (reference sequence). Trimming removed 1 base from V and 5 bases from J; junction bases left unmatched: 3. In DNA, the CDR3 is TGTGCCAGCAGCTTAGGGGACAGGGGGCTCCACGAGCAGTACTTC. It is translated as CASSLGDRGLHEQYF.

V usage is TRBV7-3 and J usage is TRBJ2-5, with 8 bases matching TRBD2. Germline loops: CDR1 SGHTA, CDR2 FQGTGA. The CDR3 loop spans 15 amino acids. Trimming cost V 1 base and J 2 bases; bases outside gene matches: 3. The CDR3 protein is CASSLMGLGQETQYF. CDR3 DNA: TGTGCCAGCAGCTTAATGGGACTAGGGCAAGAGACCCAGTACTTC.

The chain joins TRBV6-1 to TRBJ1-5; 10 bases agree with TRBD1. Germline CDR1 is MNHNS and CDR2 is SASEGT. The CDR3 totals 15 residues. The ends lost 6 bases at V and 2 bases at J; junction bases unmatched: 4. The CDR3 DNA reads TGTGCCAGCAGGGCCGGGACAGGGGGCAATCAGCCCCAGCATTTT. Protein: CASRAGTGGNQPQHF.

The chain couples TRBV14 to TRBJ1-1; 7 nucleotides align to TRBD1. The CDR3 consists of 16 residues. In germline, CDR1 is SGHDN, CDR2 FVKESK. Losses at the gene ends were 0 bases for V and 4 bases for J; bases not matched to a gene: 8. The CDR3 DNA sequence: TGTGCCAGCAGCCAAGATCTGGCAGGGGGAACCACTGAAGCTTTCTTT. Translated, it gives CASSQDLAGGTTEAFF. The full variable domain, completed using reference TRBV14 and TRBJ1-1, is EAGVTQFPSHSVIEKGQTVTLRCDPISGHDNLYWYRRVMGKEIKFLLHFVKESKQDESGMPNNRFLAERTGGTYSTLKVQPAELEDSGVYFCASSQDLAGGTTEAFFGQGTRLTVV.